The entry below gives a single TCR beta chain sequence along with its context. Its specificity is unknown. This sample is drawn from a study of T cell responses to AZD1222 COVID-19 vaccine. Notes on the study in general: Spike-specific TCR breadth and depth went up after people got two AZD1222 doses. Along spike, vaccine-associated CD4 TCRs were found throughout, with dominance at 160-218 and 743-854.

This CDR3 region has 21 residues. The germline CDR1 and CDR2 sequences are MDHEN and SYDVKM. V dropped 1 base and J dropped 6; count of bases not matched to a gene: 22. The protocol was immunoSEQ multiplex PCR, while the TCRdb copy is restricted to in-frame clones and leaves out a portion. The sample records about 160,000 clones, 92% being singletons. The gene calls are TRBV28 and TRBJ2-7; 12 bases agree with TRBD2. This material consisted of peripheral blood, taken 28 days after the second AZD1222 dose. This TCR derives from an adult who received the AZD1222 COVID-19 vaccine. The CDR3 nucleotides read TGTGCCAGCAGTTTATTCCGCCCGAGACTAGCGGGAGACTCGGACCGTGTCGAGCAGTACTTC. As protein: CASSLFRPRLAGDSDRVEQYF.